This T cell receptor beta chain was documented in a study of OX40 agonist ivuxolimab in advanced cancers. Study in general: All patients had ivuxolimab intravenously every 2 weeks at 0.01 to 10 mg/kg. Three dose-escalation patients had partial responses: one with hepatocellular carcinoma and two with cutaneous melanoma.

The data were produced by immunoSEQ multiplex PCR, yet TCRdb's version contains in-frame clones alone and is incomplete. Of tens of thousands of clones in the sample, roughly 90% were seen once. The germline V gene encodes CDR1 SQVTM and CDR2 ANQGSEA. The CDR3 runs 14 residues. The V end was cut by 4 bases, the J end by 9 bases, with 19 bases between. This receptor was obtained from an adult with an advanced solid tumor such as melanoma, head and neck, liver or kidney cancer. The sequencing used CD4+ or CD8+ T cells sorted from blood, collected in a trial of the OX40 agonist ivuxolimab. This chain joins TRBV29-1 and TRBJ2-1, with D maybe TRBD2 (7 bases). CDR3 protein: CSVVGGGPRGEQFF. The CDR3 DNA reads TGCAGCGTTGTAGGGGGAGGGCCCAGAGGTGAGCAGTTCTTC.